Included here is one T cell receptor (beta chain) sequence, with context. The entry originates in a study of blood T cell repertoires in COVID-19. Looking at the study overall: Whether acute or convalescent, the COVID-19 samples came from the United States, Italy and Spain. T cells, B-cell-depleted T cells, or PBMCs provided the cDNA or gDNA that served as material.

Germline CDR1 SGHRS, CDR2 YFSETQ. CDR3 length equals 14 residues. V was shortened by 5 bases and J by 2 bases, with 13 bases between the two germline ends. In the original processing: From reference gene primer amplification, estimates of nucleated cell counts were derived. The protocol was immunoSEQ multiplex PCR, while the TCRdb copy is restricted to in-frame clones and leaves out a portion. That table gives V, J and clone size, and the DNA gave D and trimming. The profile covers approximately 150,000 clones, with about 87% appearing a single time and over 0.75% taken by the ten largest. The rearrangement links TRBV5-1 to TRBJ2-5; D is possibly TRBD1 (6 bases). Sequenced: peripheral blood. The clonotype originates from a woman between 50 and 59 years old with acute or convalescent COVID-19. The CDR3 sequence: CASRPSTGQETQYF. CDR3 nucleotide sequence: TGCGCCAGCAGGCCCAGCACAGGGCAAGAGACCCAGTACTTC.